This T cell receptor beta chain was retrieved from a study of T cells expressing NK-cell markers. Study at large: It was sorted CD3+CD56+NKG2C+, CD3+CD56+NKG2C- and CD3+CD56-NKG2C+ T cells that supplied the TCR beta repertoires.

The CDR3 totals 16 residues. Germline CDR1 reads SGHDN; CDR2 reads FVKESK. TCRdb re-called the 5' RACE reads and gives one entry per CDR3 protein, without DNA. The sample includes some 500,000 distinct CDR3 sequences. Sequencing input: blood T cells: a sorted CD56 or NKG2C T cell subset, CD4+ or CD8+ T cells, or bulk PBMC T cells (not recorded which). This receptor was taken from a woman in her fifties or sixties in good health. The chain links TRBV14 to TRBJ2-1; the D call of TRBD2 rests on TCRdb alone, since no DNA is present to check it. CDR3 loop: CASSPMREGTYNEQFF.